Listed here are 21 T cell receptor beta chains from one sample, sequenced in a study of T cells in Graves' hyperthyroidism and ophthalmopathy. Amplification of TCR beta CDR3 regions used RNA as the template. TCR CDR3 regions were first amplified by RT-PCR with HTBI primers. TCRdb re-derived calls from the multiplex PCR reads in MiXCR, one entry per CDR3 protein. The repertoire holds just under 750,000 distinct CDR3 sequences, with 35% as singletons. Sequencing was done on a sample of blood. The source of these receptors is a woman in her forties with Graves' hyperthyroidism.

This clonotype was picked up many times. The rearrangement links TRBV20-1 to TRBJ1-2, with D uncertain. CDR1 DFQATT and CDR2 SNEGSKA come from the germline V gene (reference sequence). Trimming took off 1 base at V and 0 bases at J, with 9 bases between the two ends. There are 14 residues in the CDR3. The CDR3, as DNA: TGCAGTGCTAGAGTCAGGATCTCTAACTATGGCTACACCTTC. It specifies CSARVRISNYGYTF.

On this clonotype: Its ends do not fully match the called genes, so a read error is possible. The CDR3 DNA follows: TGTGCTAGCAGCCCCCGCCCCTTCGCGTCAATTGGCAATGAGCAGTTCTTC. Residues: CASSPRPFASIGNEQFF. V gene TRBV7-7 combines with J gene TRBJ2-1; D remains unclear. The germline CDR1 and CDR2 sequences are SSHAT and FNYEAQ (reference sequence). This CDR3 contains 17 residues.

The J gene is TRBJ2-7, the V gene TRBV5-1, with 7 positions matching TRBD1. The CDR3 has 15 amino acids. Losses at the gene ends were 4 bases for V and 2 bases for J; bases not matched to a gene: 9. CDR1 SGHRS and CDR2 YFSETQ come from the germline V gene. The CDR3 DNA is TGCGCCAGCAGCCTTCCCTTGGGACAGCCCTACGAGCAGTACTTC. Encoded protein: CASSLPLGQPYEQYF.

V is TRBV7-9 and J is TRBJ2-7; D may be TRBD1 or TRBD2 (6 bases each). The J call is uncertain, as TRBJ2-1 better fits the DNA end. Germline values: CDR1 SEHNR, CDR2 FQNEAQ (reference sequence). CDR3 size: 12 residues. The CDR3 region is CASSRGVNEQFF. CDR3 DNA sequence: TGTGCCAGCAGTAGGGGGGTCAATGAGCAGTTCTTC.

This clonotype was counted ten times or more. The CDR3 nucleotides read TGTGCCAGCAGAGGCGACTATGGCTACACCTTC. It encodes CASRGDYGYTF. V usage is TRBV6-5 and J usage is TRBJ1-2, with no clear D. Per the germline V gene, CDR1 is MNHEY and CDR2 is SVGAGI. The CDR3 totals 11 residues. V gave up 6 bases and J gave up 3 bases, with 5 bases separating them.

The CDR3 here is CSFIPNTEAFF. The CDR3 DNA reads as TGCAGCTTTATCCCGAACACTGAAGCTTTCTTT. V is TRBV29-1 and J is TRBJ1-1; D gene unclear. Germline CDR1 is SQVTM and CDR2 is ANQGSEA. The CDR3 runs to 11 residues. V shed 8 bases and J shed 1 base, with 8 bases lying between them.

This clonotype was seen repeatedly, ten times or more. Relative to the germline gene, one junction end is altered; a read error may explain this. This sequence joins TRBV7-7 and TRBJ2-5; perhaps TRBD1 as D (6 bases). The CDR3 extends over 15 amino acids. Germline-derived CDR1 and CDR2 are SSHAT and FNYEAQ (reference sequence). The CDR3 DNA is TGTGCTAGCAGCTCCACCACAGGGAGCATGGAGACCCAGTACTTC. It is translated as CASSSTTGSMETQYF.

This clonotype was seen at least ten times. The chain is built from TRBV20-1 and TRBJ1-1, with D unresolved. This CDR3 contains 13 residues. V dropped 4 bases and J dropped 2 bases, with 11 bases sitting between them. The germline V gene encodes CDR1 DFQATT and CDR2 SNEGSKA (reference sequence). The CDR3 sequence: CSAKRTANTEAFF. The CDR3, as DNA: TGCAGTGCTAAAAGGACGGCAAACACTGAAGCTTTCTTT.

This clonotype has at least ten counts. The chain has TRBV24-1 and TRBJ2-7, with TRBD1 identical over 8 bases. The CDR3 has 13 amino acids. Germline V gene lookup returns CDR1 KGHDR and CDR2 SFDVKD. The ends lost 6 bases at V and 9 bases at J; junction bases unmatched: 9. In nucleotides, the CDR3 is TGTGCCACCAGTTATCAGGGGGCGCGCGGGCAGTACTTC. Residues: CATSYQGARGQYF.

Of note for this clonotype: A much larger clone lies one base from this, so it may be a read error. Lacking the conserved final phenylalanine or tryptophan, this CDR3 likely reflects a read error. This sequence joins TRBV29-1 and TRBJ1-1; 7 nucleotides match TRBD1. The ends lost 2 bases at V and 0 bases at J; junction bases unmatched: 3. From germline, CDR1 is SQVTM and CDR2 ANQGSEA. The length of the CDR3 is 14 residues. CDR3 DNA sequence: TGCAGCGTTGAAAACACAGGGGTGAACACTGAAGCTTTCCTT. It specifies CSVENTGVNTEAFL.

The CDR3 coding sequence is TGTGCCAGCAGTAGGGGACGGGGCTATGGCTACACCTTC. Translation gives CASSRGRGYGYTF. This chain links TRBV6-5 with TRBJ1-2, with a tentative D call TRBD1 (5 bases). V was pared by 5 bases and J by 4 bases, with 11 bases between. CDR3 length equals 13 residues. Germline-derived CDR1 and CDR2 are MNHEY and SVGAGI.

The CDR3 DNA reads as TGCAGCGTGGGACTAGCGGGACCTCTTTTTTACACCTTC. Translation gives CSVGLAGPLFYTF. The chain has TRBV29-1 and TRBJ1-2, with a possible D match to TRBD1 (5 bases). Germline assignment: CDR1 SQVTM and CDR2 ANQGSEA. The CDR3 spans 13 residues. V gave up 6 bases and J gave up 11 bases, with 22 bases separating them.

This clonotype was recorded a few times. This chain joins TRBV28 and TRBJ2-5; D call uncertain. The CDR3 is made up of 14 amino acids. Deletions cut 8 bases from V and 5 bases from J, with 18 bases between. From germline, CDR1 is MDHEN and CDR2 SYDVKM. Here the CDR3 reads CASLRPPPIETQYF. DNA of the CDR3: TGTGCCAGCTTGAGACCTCCCCCGATCGAGACCCAGTACTTC.

This clonotype appeared many times. Compared with germline, one end of the junction differs, possibly owing to a read error. V is TRBV10-3 and J is TRBJ1-5; D is ambiguous. The germline V gene encodes CDR1 ENHRY and CDR2 SYGVKD. The CDR3 length is 15 residues. CDR3 nucleotide sequence: TGTGCCAGCAGTGAATTGAGTCAGCTCAATCAGCCCCAGCATTTT. Protein product: CASSELSQLNQPQHF.

Comment on this clonotype: A much larger clone lies a single base off, so this may be a read error. The chain combines TRBV2 with TRBJ1-1, with a tentative D call TRBD1 (6 bases). Germline CDR1 is SNHLY and CDR2 is FYNNEI. Between the trimmed V and J ends, which lost 5 bases and 0 bases, there was a span of 13 bases. This CDR3 spans 15 amino acids. CDR3 DNA sequence: TGTGCCAGCAGTCATGGACAGCCTCTGAACACTGAAGCTTTCTTT. As protein: CASSHGQPLNTEAFF.

This clonotype was counted many times. The V call is TRBV20-1, the J call TRBJ1-5, with 9 bases aligning to TRBD1. V lost 0 bases and J lost 7; bases outside the gene matches: 7. The CDR3 extends over 15 amino acids. From germline, CDR1 is DFQATT and CDR2 SNEGSKA (reference sequence). CDR3 bases: TGCAGTGCTAGAGACTTTACAGGGGGCAGACAGCCCCAGCATTTT. This encodes CSARDFTGGRQPQHF.

This clonotype has at least ten counts. The CDR3 bases are TGCAGTGCTAGCCGTGGGGGGCGCGATGAGACCCAGTACTTC. This sequence encodes CSASRGGRDETQYF. This chain uses TRBV20-1 with TRBJ2-5; either TRBD1 or TRBD2 may fit D (6 bases each). The germline V gene has CDR1 DFQATT and CDR2 SNEGSKA (reference sequence). The CDR3 extends over 14 amino acids. V was trimmed by 3 bases and J by 5 bases, leaving 16 bases between them.

V usage is TRBV6-1 and J usage is TRBJ2-2; 15 bases fit TRBD2. The CDR3 has 18 amino acids. Germline trimming cut 7 bases from V and 6 bases from J; bases unmatched to any gene: 12. The germline V gene encodes CDR1 MNHNS and CDR2 SASEGT. For the CDR3, the DNA is TGTGCCAGCAACTCCGGACTAGCGGGGGGGCGGCTCTCCGGGGAGCTGTTTTTT. Its protein product is CASNSGLAGGRLSGELFF.

The chain carries TRBV7-9 and TRBJ2-5; 12 bases align to TRBD1. The J call may be wrong; the DNA end is better matched by TRBJ2-1. Germline V gene data show CDR1 as SEHNR and CDR2 as FQNEAQ (reference sequence). This CDR3 has 15 residues. In DNA form, the CDR3 reads TGTGCCAGCAGCTCCGGGACAGGGGGCAGGAATGAGCAGTTCTTC. It yields the protein CASSSGTGGRNEQFF.

This clonotype was seen a handful of times. The V call is TRBV20-1, the J call TRBJ2-5; D remains unclear. The J call may be in error: the DNA end matches TRBJ2-4 better. This CDR3 has 11 amino acids. Germline CDR1 is DFQATT and CDR2 is SNEGSKA (reference sequence). CDR3 in amino acids: CSARVGNIQYF. Here the CDR3 DNA reads TGCAGTGCTAGAGTGGGGAACATTCAGTACTTC.

Comments on this clonotype: A read error may be the cause here, since a much bigger clone is one base away. This chain links TRBV12-3 or TRBV12-4 with TRBJ1-5; the D is unclear. V was shortened by 4 bases and J by 9 bases, with 19 bases between the two germline ends. This CDR3 is built from 15 residues. The CDR3 DNA follows: TGTGCCAGCAGTTCTGGACGGGTAAGGGTGATGCCCCAGCATTTT. Amino acids: CASSSGRVRVMPQHF.